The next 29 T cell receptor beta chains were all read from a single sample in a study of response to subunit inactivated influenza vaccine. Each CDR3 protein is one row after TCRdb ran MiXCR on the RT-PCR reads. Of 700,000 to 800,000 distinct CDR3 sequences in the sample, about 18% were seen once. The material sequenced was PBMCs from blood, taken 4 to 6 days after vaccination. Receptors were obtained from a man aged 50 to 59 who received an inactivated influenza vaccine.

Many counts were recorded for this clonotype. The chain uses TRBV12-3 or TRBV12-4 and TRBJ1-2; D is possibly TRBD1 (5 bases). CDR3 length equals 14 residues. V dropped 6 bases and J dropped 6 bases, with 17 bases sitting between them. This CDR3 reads CASSQRGAPDGYTF. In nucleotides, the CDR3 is TGTGCCAGCAGCCAGAGAGGGGCTCCCGATGGCTACACCTTC.

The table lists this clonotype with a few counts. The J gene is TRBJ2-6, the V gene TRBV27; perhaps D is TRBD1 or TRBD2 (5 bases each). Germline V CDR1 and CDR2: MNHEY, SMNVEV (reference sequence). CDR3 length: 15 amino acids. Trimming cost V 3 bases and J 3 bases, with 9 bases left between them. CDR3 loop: CASSFRGVGANVLTF. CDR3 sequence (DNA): TGTGCCAGCAGTTTTCGAGGGGTTGGGGCCAACGTCCTGACTTTC. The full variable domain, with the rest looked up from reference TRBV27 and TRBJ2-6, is EAQVTQNPRYLITVTGKKLTVTCSQNMNHEYMSWYRQDPGLGLRQIYYSMNVEVTDKGDVPEGYKVSRKEKRNFPLILESPSPNQTSLYFCASSFRGVGANVLTFGAGSRLTVL.

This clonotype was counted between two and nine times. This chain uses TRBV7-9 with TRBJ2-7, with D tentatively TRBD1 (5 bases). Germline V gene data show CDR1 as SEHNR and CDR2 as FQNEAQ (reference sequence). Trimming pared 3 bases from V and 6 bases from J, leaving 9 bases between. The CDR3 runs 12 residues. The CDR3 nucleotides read TGTGCCAGCAGCTTCCCCAGGGCCGAGCAGTACTTC. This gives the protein CASSFPRAEQYF.

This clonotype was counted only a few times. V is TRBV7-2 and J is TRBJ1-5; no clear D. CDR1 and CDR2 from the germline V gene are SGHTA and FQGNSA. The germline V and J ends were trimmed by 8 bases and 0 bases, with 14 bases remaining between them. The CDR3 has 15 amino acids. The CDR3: CASVLTVNSNQPQHF. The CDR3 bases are TGTGCCAGCGTCCTGACGGTGAATAGCAATCAGCCCCAGCATTTT.

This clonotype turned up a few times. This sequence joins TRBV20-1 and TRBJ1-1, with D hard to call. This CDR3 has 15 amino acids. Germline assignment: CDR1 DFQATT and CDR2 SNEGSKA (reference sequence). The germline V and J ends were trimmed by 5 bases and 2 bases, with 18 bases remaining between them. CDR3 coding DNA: TGCAGTGCTCCCTTGTCACGGGGTTTCAACACTGAAGCTTTCTTT. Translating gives CSAPLSRGFNTEAFF.

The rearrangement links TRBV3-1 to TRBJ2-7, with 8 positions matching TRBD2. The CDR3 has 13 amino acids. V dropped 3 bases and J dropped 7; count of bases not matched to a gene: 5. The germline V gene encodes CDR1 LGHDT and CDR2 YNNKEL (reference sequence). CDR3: CASSHWTSIEQYF. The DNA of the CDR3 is TGTGCCAGCAGCCACTGGACTAGCATTGAGCAGTACTTC.

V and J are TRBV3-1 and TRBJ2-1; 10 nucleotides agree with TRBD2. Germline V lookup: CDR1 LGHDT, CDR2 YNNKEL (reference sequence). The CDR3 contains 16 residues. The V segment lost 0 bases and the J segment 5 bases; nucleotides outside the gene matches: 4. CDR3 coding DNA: TGTGCCAGCAGCCAAGATCTGCTAGCGGGAGACAATGAGCAGTTCTTC. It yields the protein CASSQDLLAGDNEQFF.

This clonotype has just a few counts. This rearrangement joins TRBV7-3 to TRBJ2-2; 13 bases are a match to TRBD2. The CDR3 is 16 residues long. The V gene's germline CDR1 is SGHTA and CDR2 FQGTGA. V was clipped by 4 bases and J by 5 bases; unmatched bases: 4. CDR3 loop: CASSSLAGGGTGELFF. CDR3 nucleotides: TGTGCCAGCAGCTCACTAGCGGGAGGGGGTACCGGGGAGCTGTTTTTT.

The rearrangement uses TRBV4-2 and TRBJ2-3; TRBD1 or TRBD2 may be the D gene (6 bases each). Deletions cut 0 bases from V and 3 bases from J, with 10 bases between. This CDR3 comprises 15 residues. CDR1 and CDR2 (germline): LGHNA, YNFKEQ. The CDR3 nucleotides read TGTGCCAGCAGCCAAGATGGGGGGCCGACAGATACGCAGTATTTT. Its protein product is CASSQDGGPTDTQYF.

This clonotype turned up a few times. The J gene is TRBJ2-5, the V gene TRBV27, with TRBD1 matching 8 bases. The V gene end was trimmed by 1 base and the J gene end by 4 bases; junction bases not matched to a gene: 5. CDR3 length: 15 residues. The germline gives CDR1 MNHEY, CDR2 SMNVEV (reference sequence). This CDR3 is CASSLWTGPAETQYF. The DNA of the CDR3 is TGTGCCAGCAGTTTATGGACAGGGCCGGCAGAGACCCAGTACTTC.

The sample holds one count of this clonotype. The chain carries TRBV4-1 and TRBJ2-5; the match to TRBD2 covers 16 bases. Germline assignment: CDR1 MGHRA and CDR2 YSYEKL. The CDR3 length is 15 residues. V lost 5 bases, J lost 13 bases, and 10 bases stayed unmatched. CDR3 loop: CASSYLGLAGGRMYF. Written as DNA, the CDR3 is TGCGCCAGCAGCTACCTGGGACTAGCGGGGGGGCGAATGTACTTC.

The CDR3 DNA reads as TGCAGTGCTCCCCGGCAGGGCCGAGCCACCGGGGAGCTGTTTTTT. This sequence encodes CSAPRQGRATGELFF. The chain carries TRBV20-1 and TRBJ2-2, with a tentative D call TRBD1 (5 bases). The CDR3 is 15 residues long. Germline lookup yields CDR1 DFQATT and CDR2 SNEGSKA (reference sequence). V was trimmed by 5 bases and J by 4 bases, leaving 17 bases between them.

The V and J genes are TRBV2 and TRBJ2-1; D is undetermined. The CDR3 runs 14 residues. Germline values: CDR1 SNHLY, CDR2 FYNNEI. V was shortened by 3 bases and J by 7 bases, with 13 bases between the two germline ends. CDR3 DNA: TGTGCCAGCAGTGAGGCCTTAAGTGGGAATGAGCAGTTCTTC. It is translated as CASSEALSGNEQFF. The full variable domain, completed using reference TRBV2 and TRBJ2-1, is EPEVTQTPSHQVTQMGQEVILRCVPISNHLYFYWYRQILGQKVEFLVSFYNNEISEKSEIFDDQFSVERPDGSNFTLKIRSTKLEDSAMYFCASSEALSGNEQFFGPGTRLTVL.

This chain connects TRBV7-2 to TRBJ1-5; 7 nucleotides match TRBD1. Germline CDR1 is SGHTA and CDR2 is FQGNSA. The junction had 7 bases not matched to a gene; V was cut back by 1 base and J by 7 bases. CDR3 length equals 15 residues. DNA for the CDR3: TGTGCCAGCAGCTTAGTAGGGGGCGCGGACCAGCCCCAGCATTTT. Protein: CASSLVGGADQPQHF.

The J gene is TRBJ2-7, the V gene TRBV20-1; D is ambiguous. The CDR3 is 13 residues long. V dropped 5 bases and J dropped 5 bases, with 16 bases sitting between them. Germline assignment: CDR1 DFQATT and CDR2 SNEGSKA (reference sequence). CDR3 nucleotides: TGCAGTGCTCCCCCCCAGGCTACCCACGAGCAGTACTTC. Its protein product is CSAPPQATHEQYF.

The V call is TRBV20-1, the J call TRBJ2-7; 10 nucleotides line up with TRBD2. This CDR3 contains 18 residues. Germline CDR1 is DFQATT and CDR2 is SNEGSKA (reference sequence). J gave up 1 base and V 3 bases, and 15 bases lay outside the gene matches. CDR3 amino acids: CSASALGLAGAHSYEQYF. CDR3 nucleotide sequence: TGCAGTGCTAGCGCCTTAGGCCTAGCGGGGGCCCATTCCTACGAGCAGTACTTC.

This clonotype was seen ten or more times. The CDR3 loop reads CASSLAGLGETQYF. The DNA of the CDR3 is TGTGCCAGCAGTTTGGCGGGGCTAGGGGAGACCCAGTACTTC. This chain joins TRBV6-5 and TRBJ2-5, with a possible D match to TRBD2 (6 bases). This CDR3 has 14 residues. Germline V gene data show CDR1 as MNHEY and CDR2 as SVGAGI. V lost 4 bases, J lost 5 bases, and 14 bases lay in between.

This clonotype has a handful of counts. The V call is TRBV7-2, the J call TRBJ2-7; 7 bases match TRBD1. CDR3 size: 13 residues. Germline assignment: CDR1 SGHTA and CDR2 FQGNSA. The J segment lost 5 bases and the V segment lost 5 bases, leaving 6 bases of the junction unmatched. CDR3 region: CASSTTGPHEQYF. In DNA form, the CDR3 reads TGTGCCAGCAGCACGACAGGGCCCCACGAGCAGTACTTC.

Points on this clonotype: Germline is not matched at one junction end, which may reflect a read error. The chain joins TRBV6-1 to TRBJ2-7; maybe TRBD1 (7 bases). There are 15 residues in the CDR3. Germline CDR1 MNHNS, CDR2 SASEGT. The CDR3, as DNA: TGTGCCAGCAGTGAAGCCGCAGGGGGGATGAGCGAGCAGCACTTC. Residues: CASSEAAGGMSEQHF.

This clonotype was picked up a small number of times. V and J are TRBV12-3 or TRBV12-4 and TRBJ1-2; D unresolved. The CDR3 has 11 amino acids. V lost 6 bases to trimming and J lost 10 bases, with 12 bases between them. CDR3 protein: CASRGGSSYTF. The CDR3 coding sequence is TGTGCCAGCAGGGGCGGTTCATCCTACACCTTC.

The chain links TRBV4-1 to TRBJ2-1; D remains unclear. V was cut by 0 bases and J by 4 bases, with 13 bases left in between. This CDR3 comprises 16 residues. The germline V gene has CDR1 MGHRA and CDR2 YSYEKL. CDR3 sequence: CASSQEEANTYNEQFF. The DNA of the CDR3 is TGCGCCAGCAGCCAAGAAGAAGCGAATACTTACAATGAGCAGTTCTTC.

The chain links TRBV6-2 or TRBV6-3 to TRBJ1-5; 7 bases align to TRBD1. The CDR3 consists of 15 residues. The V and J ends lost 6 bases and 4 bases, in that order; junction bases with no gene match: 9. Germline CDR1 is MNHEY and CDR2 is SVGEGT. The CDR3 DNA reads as TGTGCCAGCAGCACGGGACAGTTGCAAAATCAGCCCCAGCATTTT. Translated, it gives CASSTGQLQNQPQHF.

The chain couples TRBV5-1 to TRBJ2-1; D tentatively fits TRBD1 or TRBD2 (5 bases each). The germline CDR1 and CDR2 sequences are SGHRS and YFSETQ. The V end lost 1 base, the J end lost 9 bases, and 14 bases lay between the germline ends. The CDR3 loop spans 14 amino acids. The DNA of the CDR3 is TGCGCCAGCAGCTTGTCTCTCGCGAGGGGTGAGCAGTTCTTC. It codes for CASSLSLARGEQFF.

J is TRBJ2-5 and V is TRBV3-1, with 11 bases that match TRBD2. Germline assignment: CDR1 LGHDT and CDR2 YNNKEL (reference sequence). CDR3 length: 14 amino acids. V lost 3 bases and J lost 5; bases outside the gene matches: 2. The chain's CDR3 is CASSHSGRAETQYF. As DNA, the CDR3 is TGTGCCAGCAGCCATAGCGGGAGGGCCGAGACCCAGTACTTC.

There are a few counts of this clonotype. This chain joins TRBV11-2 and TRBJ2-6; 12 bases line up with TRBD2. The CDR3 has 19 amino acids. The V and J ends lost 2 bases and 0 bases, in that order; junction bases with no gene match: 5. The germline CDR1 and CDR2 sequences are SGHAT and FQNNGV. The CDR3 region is CASSLRWGLAGSGANVLTF. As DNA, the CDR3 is TGTGCCAGCAGCTTAAGGTGGGGACTAGCGGGCTCTGGGGCCAACGTCCTGACTTTC.

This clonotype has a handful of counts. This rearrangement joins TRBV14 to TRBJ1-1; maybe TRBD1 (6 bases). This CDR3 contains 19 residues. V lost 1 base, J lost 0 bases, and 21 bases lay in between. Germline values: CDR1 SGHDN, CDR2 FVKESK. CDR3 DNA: TGTGCCAGCAGCCAAGTAAGAAGAAGGGGGGCGAGGGTGAACACTGAAGCTTTCTTT. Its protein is CASSQVRRRGARVNTEAFF.

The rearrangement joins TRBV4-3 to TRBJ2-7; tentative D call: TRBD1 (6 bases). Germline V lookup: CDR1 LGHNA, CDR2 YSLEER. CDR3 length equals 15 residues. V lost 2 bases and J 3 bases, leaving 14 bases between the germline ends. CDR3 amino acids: CASSQRRGQNYEQYF. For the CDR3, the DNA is TGCGCCAGCAGCCAACGACGAGGACAGAACTACGAGCAGTACTTC.

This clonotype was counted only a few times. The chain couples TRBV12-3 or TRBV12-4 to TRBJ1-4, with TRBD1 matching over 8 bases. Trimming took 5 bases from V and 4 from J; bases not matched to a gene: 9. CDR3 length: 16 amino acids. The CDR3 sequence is CASSPTGALFNEKLFF. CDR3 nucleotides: TGTGCCAGCAGTCCGACAGGGGCCCTCTTTAATGAAAAACTGTTTTTT.

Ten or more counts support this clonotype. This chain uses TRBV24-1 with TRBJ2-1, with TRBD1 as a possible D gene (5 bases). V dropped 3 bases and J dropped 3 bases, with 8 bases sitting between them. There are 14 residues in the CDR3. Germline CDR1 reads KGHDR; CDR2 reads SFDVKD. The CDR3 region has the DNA TGTGCCACCAGTGATAGGGGCGGCTACAATGAGCAGTTCTTC. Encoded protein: CATSDRGGYNEQFF.